A single sample gave rise to the 22 T cell receptor beta chains below, sequenced in a study of blood T cell repertoires in COVID-19. Profiled with immunoSEQ multiplex PCR; TCRdb holds only in-frame clones, not every one. The sample records hundreds of thousands of clones, approximately 88% being singletons. The sequenced sample consisted of peripheral blood. These TCRs come from a woman in her 30s with COVID-19, enrolled during active disease.

This clone was seen a handful of times. The rearrangement uses TRBV5-1 and TRBJ1-1, with a tentative D call TRBD1 (5 bases). This CDR3 has 14 amino acids. CDR1 SGHRS and CDR2 YFSETQ come from the germline V gene. With 3 bases removed from V and 1 base from J, the gap between germline ends came to 10 bases. CDR3 in amino acids: CASSWGTANTEAFF. The CDR3 bases are TGCGCCAGCAGCTGGGGGACTGCGAACACTGAAGCTTTCTTT.

This chain joins TRBV10-3 and TRBJ2-3; a possible D gene is TRBD2 (6 bases). With 3 bases removed from V and 8 bases from J, the gap between germline ends came to 15 bases. CDR3 size: 14 residues. CDR1 and CDR2 from the germline V gene are ENHRY and SYGVKD. CDR3 in DNA: TGTGCCATCAGTGAATCGAGGGAGGCCGGTACGCAGTATTTT. It specifies CAISESREAGTQYF.

V and J are TRBV28 and TRBJ2-3; the match to TRBD2 covers 16 bases. With 6 bases clipped from V and 1 base from J, the junction kept 7 bases outside the gene matches. Germline CDR1 and CDR2: MDHEN and SYDVKM. The CDR3 covers 18 residues. CDR3 in DNA: TGTGCCAGCAGGCGCTCCGGGACTAGCGGGGGGGGCACAGATACGCAGTATTTT. The encoded protein is CASRRSGTSGGGTDTQYF.

This chain uses TRBV13 with TRBJ1-1; 7 positions match TRBD1. Germline assignment: CDR1 PRHDT and CDR2 FYEKMQ (reference sequence). Trimming at V came to 5 bases and at J to 5 bases, leaving 17 bases not matched to a gene. The CDR3 is made up of 17 amino acids. DNA of the CDR3: TGTGCCAGCAGCAAGACAGGGTCGACCCGCCGCGGGACTGAAGCTTTCTTT. It specifies CASSKTGSTRRGTEAFF. Variable domain in full (rest from reference TRBV13 and TRBJ1-1): AAGVIQSPRHLIKEKRETATLKCYPIPRHDTVYWYQQGPGQDPQFLISFYEKMQSDKGSIPDRFSAQQFSDYHSELNMSSLELGDSALYFCASSKTGSTRRGTEAFFGQGTRLTVV.

This chain uses TRBV4-1 with TRBJ2-3; 9 bases line up with TRBD2. CDR1 and CDR2 (germline): MGHRA, YSYEKL. This CDR3 region has 16 residues. V trimming: 0 bases; J trimming: 6 bases; junction bases outside the gene matches: 7. The CDR3 DNA is TGCGCCAGCAGCCAAGATCCTAGCGGGAACGGGGATACGCAGTATTTT. Its translation is CASSQDPSGNGDTQYF.

This sequence joins TRBV2 and TRBJ1-5; 10 bases map to TRBD1. Germline V gives CDR1 SNHLY, CDR2 FYNNEI. The V and J ends lost 6 bases and 7 bases, in that order; junction bases with no gene match: 9. CDR3 size: 15 residues. This CDR3 reads CASRTGTGELQPQHF. The CDR3, as DNA: TGTGCCAGCAGGACCGGGACAGGGGAGTTACAGCCCCAGCATTTT.

The V and J genes are TRBV28 and TRBJ2-1; TRBD2 might be the D (6 bases). The length of the CDR3 is 11 residues. CDR1 and CDR2 (germline): MDHEN, SYDVKM. Trimming removed 8 bases at V and 4 bases at J, with 6 bases between. The CDR3 protein is CASRGYNEQFF. CDR3 in DNA: TGTGCCAGCCGGGGGTACAATGAGCAGTTCTTC. Complete variable domain (other parts from reference TRBV28 and TRBJ2-1): DVKVTQSSRYLVKRTGEKVFLECVQDMDHENMFWYRQDPGLGLRLIYFSYDVKMKEKGDIPEGYSVSREKKERFSLILESASTNQTSMYLCASRGYNEQFFGPGTRLTVL.

This chain uses TRBV7-2 with TRBJ2-2, with a possible D match to TRBD1 (6 bases). Germline CDR1 is SGHTA and CDR2 is FQGNSA. This CDR3 contains 15 residues. Trimming removed 2 bases from V and 4 bases from J, with 11 bases in between. The DNA for the CDR3 is TGTGCCAGCAGCTTATCACAGGGTCGCACCGGGGAGCTGTTTTTT. This codes for CASSLSQGRTGELFF.

The chain couples TRBV10-3 to TRBJ1-2; D not resolved. Trimming removed 8 bases from V and 6 bases from J, with 7 bases in between. The CDR3 spans 10 residues. Germline CDR1 reads ENHRY; CDR2 reads SYGVKD. CDR3 residues: CAIREDGYTF. The CDR3, as DNA: TGTGCCATCCGAGAAGATGGCTACACCTTC.

The chain combines TRBV19 with TRBJ1-5; TRBD1 is a possible D gene (5 bases). Trimming left V 6 bases short and J 2 bases short, with 8 bases between. Germline V gene lookup returns CDR1 LNHDA and CDR2 SQIVND (reference sequence). CDR3 length: 13 residues. The DNA of the CDR3 is TGTGCCAGTAGCAGACAGCGCAATCAGCCCCAGCATTTT. Protein: CASSRQRNQPQHF.

Concerning this clone: One junction end does not reproduce the germline sequence, and a read error may be involved. In the same sample, other DNA sequences code for this CDR3. The chain couples TRBV19 to TRBJ1-5, with TRBD1 identical over 7 bases. The CDR3 has 14 residues. The germline CDR1 and CDR2 sequences are LNHDA and SQIVND (reference sequence). CDR3 sequence reads: CASSLIRDSQPQHF. The CDR3 bases are TGCGCCAGTAGCCTGATTAGGGACAGCCAGCCCCAGCATTTT.

The chain employs TRBV5-4 and TRBJ1-1, with D tentatively TRBD1 (5 bases). The CDR3 is 16 residues long. Trimming cost V 4 bases and J 5 bases, with 21 bases left between them. Germline V lookup: CDR1 SGHNT, CDR2 YYREEE (reference sequence). Here the CDR3 reads CASSPGSGAGGTEAFF. The CDR3 coding sequence is TGTGCCAGCAGCCCAGGCAGTGGGGCCGGGGGGACTGAAGCTTTCTTT.

This clone was observed a handful of times. V gene TRBV27 combines with J gene TRBJ1-3; possibly TRBD1 for D (5 bases). The CDR3 is made up of 14 amino acids. Germline-derived CDR1 and CDR2 are MNHEY and SMNVEV (reference sequence). Trimming cost V 5 bases and J 7 bases, with 15 bases left between them. The CDR3 protein is CASSPSLTVNTIYF. The CDR3 coding sequence is TGTGCCAGCAGTCCCTCTCTGACAGTGAACACCATATATTTT.

The V call is TRBV5-6, the J call TRBJ2-7; 13 bases agree with TRBD2. CDR1 SGHDT and CDR2 YYEEEE come from the germline V gene. V shed 0 bases, J shed 3 bases, and the junction held 6 bases outside the gene matches. The CDR3 length is 17 residues. CDR3 DNA sequence: TGTGCCAGCAGCTTGGCCGCACTAGCGGGAGGGTTCTACGAGCAGTACGTC. It codes for CASSLAALAGGFYEQYV.

The chain has TRBV6-5 and TRBJ2-1, with 10 bases matching TRBD2. The CDR3 is 14 amino acids. After removal of 5 bases from V and 7 bases from J, the junction contained 5 bases not matched to a gene. The germline V gene encodes CDR1 MNHEY and CDR2 SVGAGI. CDR3 region: CASSKRGGPNEQFF. CDR3 nucleotide sequence: TGTGCCAGCAGTAAGCGGGGGGGCCCTAATGAGCAGTTCTTC.

The CDR3 loop is CASSLEGDTDTQYF. The CDR3 nucleotides read TGTGCCAGCAGCTTGGAGGGGGACACAGATACGCAGTATTTT. The chain is built from TRBV5-4 and TRBJ2-3, with D tentatively TRBD1 (6 bases). CDR1 is SGHNT, CDR2 YYREEE, per germline (reference sequence). V lost 0 bases and J 2 bases, leaving 7 bases between the germline ends. The CDR3 is made up of 14 amino acids.

The chain links TRBV5-5 to TRBJ2-5, with 7 positions matching TRBD1. Germline V gene lookup returns CDR1 SGHKS and CDR2 YYEKEE (reference sequence). This CDR3 contains 15 residues. The J segment lost 1 base and the V segment lost 0 bases, leaving 3 bases of the junction unmatched. In DNA form, the CDR3 reads TGTGCCAGCAGCTTGGTGGGACAGACCCAAGAGACCCAGTACTTC. Translation: CASSLVGQTQETQYF.

The chain joins TRBV4-3 to TRBJ2-1, with 10 bases lining up with TRBD2. This CDR3 spans 16 amino acids. Trimming at V came to 0 bases and at J to 4 bases, leaving 3 bases not matched to a gene. In germline, CDR1 is LGHNA, CDR2 YSLEER. CDR3 sequence (DNA): TGCGCCAGCAGCCAAGACGAACTAGCGGGGTACAATGAGCAGTTCTTC. This codes for CASSQDELAGYNEQFF.

This chain connects TRBV6-2 or TRBV6-3 to TRBJ2-3, with 7 bases lining up with TRBD2. V lost 5 bases and J lost 2; bases outside the gene matches: 7. Germline values: CDR1 MNHEY, CDR2 SVGEGT. The CDR3 totals 15 residues. The CDR3, as DNA: TGTGCCAGCAGTCAATGGGGGGGAAACACAGATACGCAGTATTTT. Amino acid sequence: CASSQWGGNTDTQYF.

This clone was found a few times. The rearrangement joins TRBV5-1 to TRBJ2-1, with a possible D match to TRBD1 (6 bases). CDR1 SGHRS and CDR2 YFSETQ come from the germline V gene. CDR3 size: 16 residues. Between the trimmed V and J ends, which lost 3 bases and 0 bases, there was a span of 13 bases. Here the CDR3 DNA reads TGCGCCAGCAGCTCGAGACAGGCGAGCTCCTACAATGAGCAGTTCTTC. Its translation: CASSSRQASSYNEQFF.

The chain links TRBV9 to TRBJ2-2; D not certain. V was clipped by 3 bases and J by 8 bases, with 8 bases between them. Germline CDR1 SGDLS, CDR2 YYNGEE. The length of the CDR3 is 12 residues. The DNA of the CDR3 is TGTGCCAGCAGCGGAGGTTCGGGGGAGCTGTTTTTT. Translated: CASSGGSGELFF.

The gene calls are TRBV7-2 and TRBJ1-1; TRBD1 agrees at 8 bases. The junction had 17 bases not matched to a gene; V was cut back by 4 bases and J by 10 bases. The CDR3 runs 16 residues. Per germline, CDR1 SGHTA and CDR2 FQGNSA. The CDR3 DNA is TGTGCCAGCAGCTCACAAACAGGGGGACGACTAGCCGGAGCTTTCTTT. This encodes CASSSQTGGRLAGAFF.